The clone carrying this T cell receptor (beta chain) was seen more than once but under ten times. The record originates from a study of blood T cell repertoires in COVID-19. Study summary: Donors in the United States, Italy and Spain gave samples during acute or convalescent COVID-19.

In the original analysis: By means of reference gene primer amplification, nucleated cell counts were estimated. The repertoire was sequenced with immunoSEQ multiplex PCR; TCRdb's copy has only in-frame clones and lacks some. V and J calls and clone size are given by that table; D and trimming were obtained from the DNA. The sample has some 110,000 clones; around nine tenths are singletons. The sample was peripheral blood. This TCR came from a man in his forties with acute or convalescent COVID-19.

CDR3: CAWTGTSGTTGELFF. The CDR3 bases are TGTGCCTGGACCGGGACTAGCGGGACCACCGGGGAGCTGTTTTTT. V gene TRBV30 combines with J gene TRBJ2-2, with 13 bases identical to TRBD2. Looked up from germline, CDR1 is GTSNPN and CDR2 is SVGIG (reference sequence). V shed 4 bases, J shed 4 bases, and the junction held 3 bases outside the gene matches. The CDR3 runs 15 residues. The variable domain in full, completed from reference TRBV30 and TRBJ2-2, reads SQTIHQWPATLVQPVGSPLSLECTVEGTSNPNLYWYRQAAGRGLQLLFYSVGIGQISSEVPQNLSASRPQDRQFILSSKKLLLSDSGFYLCAWTGTSGTTGELFFGEGSRLTVL.